This T cell receptor (beta chain) was recorded in a study of human thymus T cells (dated by TCRdb to the early 2020s). About the study as a whole: The study characterized TCR alpha and beta repertoires from fewer than 10 infant thymus samples and a few related peripheral blood samples. Donor ages ranged from roughly 6 to 244 days, and the cohort comprised roughly 6 male and two female infants.

Thymus tissue was collected as surgical resects that were removed during corrective cardiac surgery. Immunologically healthy infants undergoing open corrective cardiac surgery for congenital heart defects in Finland were used as donors. Thymocytes were released mechanically from tissue and stored at -70 °C as pellets of 10-30 million cells. A QIAsymphony instrument was used to extract genomic DNA from the frozen cell pellets. For this clone: The clone's antigen remains unknown. Nothing much larger sits one base from this clone, and base qualities are not available.

Broader findings and caveats from the paper: The related research found that thymic TCR repertoires overlapped highly between unrelated individuals. On average, roughly 800,000 unique TCRB clonotypes were obtained from thymus samples, compared with 70,000 to 90,000 from blood samples. Both the thymic and the peripheral blood repertoires appeared to show biased V and J gene segment usage.

Sequences SGHRS (CDR1) and YFSETQ (CDR2) are obtained from the germline V gene. The junction shows trimming of 0 bases on V and 6 bases on J, plus 18 bases between the germline ends. The CDR3 covers 16 residues, taking in both the cysteine and the phenylalanine. The kept DNA is CDR3 alone, 48 bases in frame from the first base. TCRB and TCRAD loci were amplified from a standardized quantity of quality-controlled genomic DNA using the immunoSEQ multiplex PCR assay. Amplicons spanned the V(D)J region at a length sufficient to cover the CDR3 and identify V and J genes. Through the commercial immunoSEQ service, the amplicons were sequenced on an Illumina platform. In the source study's methods: Primer bias and sequencing errors were corrected as previously described, and TCRAD and TCRB were defined on the basis of the IMGT database. Repertoires were analysed with immunoSEQ Analyzer 3.0 and VDJTools, covering basic statistics, V/J segment usage, diversity estimates, rarefaction and pairwise overlap. Diversity was estimated with Chao1, ChaoE, Efron-Thisted, Shannon and inverse Simpson indices, and also on datasets down-sampled to the smallest sample. Repertoire overlap was determined by strict matching of CDR3 nucleotide sequence, V gene and J gene, and Jaccard-based multidimensional scaling clustering was applied. Sourced from immuneACCESS, this table was stored by TCRdb with only in-frame sequences that have V and J called. A share of the clones is absent; for the studies checked, an unresolved V gene accounts for under half, and the remainder has no known explanation. D and trimming come from the DNA, and the V and J calls and clone size come from that table. Present in this sample are tens of thousands of clones, roughly 96% of which were seen just once. 0.03% to 0.035% of the sample rests with the top ten.

Sequences were obtained from thymus tissue. This TCR was sampled from a girl under three years old with a congenital heart defect but otherwise immunologically healthy. The V and J segments used are TRBV5-1 and TRBJ1-2; 6 matching bases give a weak D call of TRBD1. The bases read TGCGCCAGCAGCTTGGAATTGGCAGGGGCGGCTAATGGCTACACCTTC. This gives the protein CASSLELAGAANGYTF.